This T cell receptor (beta chain) was sequenced during a study of vaccination effects on CD4 cells after COVID-19. Broader study findings: Vaccine- and infection-induced clones showed marked clonal contraction late following vaccination.

About this clone: Its antigen is unknown.

Produced via immunoSEQ multiplex PCR; TCRdb's table is partial and in-frame only. Here the sample spans 66,000 or so clones, approximately 79% being singletons. This CDR3 is 13 amino acids long. Deletions cut 5 bases from V and 5 bases from J, with 8 bases between. Germline V gene lookup returns CDR1 KGHDR and CDR2 SFDVKD. With 10 to 11 days of culture completed, CD4+ T cells were isolated. Each person got two doses of an mRNA SARS-CoV-2 vaccine, BNT162b2 or mRNA-1273. The study found no prior SARS-CoV-2 infection in the vaccine recipients, who tested negative for nucleocapsid antibodies. This receptor was identified in a human donor who received a COVID-19 vaccine. The sample here was CD4+ T cells from PBMCs cultured without peptide, taken after COVID-19 vaccination. The chain employs TRBV24-1 and TRBJ2-2; maybe TRBD1 (5 bases). The CDR3 reads CATSVQGTGELFF. The CDR3 DNA reads as TGTGCCACCAGTGTCCAGGGAACCGGGGAGCTGTTTTTT.